A selection of T cell receptor beta chains follows, all from one sample in a study of blood T cell repertoires in COVID-19. The table came from immunoSEQ multiplex PCR; TCRdb's copy has only in-frame clones and leaves some out. The sample lists approximately 250,000 clones; roughly 84% were seen once. Input material: peripheral blood. These receptors originate from a woman in her forties who had recovered from COVID-19. Each CDR3 is given with its conserved first and last residue. The order of the fields is V gene, J gene, D gene, clone size, CDR3 DNA, CDR3 protein. The D gene is left open where the match is weak. Not all rows give a size; the values are once, few, many and, for expanded clones, a class.

TRBV4-1,TRBJ2-1,-,-,TGCGCCAGCAGCCAAGCAACTAGCACGCAGTTCTTC,CASSQATSTQFF
TRBV19,TRBJ1-5,-,-,TGTGCCAGTAGCCCGACAGGTAATCAGCCCCAGCATTTT,CASSPTGNQPQHF
TRBV7-6,TRBJ2-3,TRBD1,-,TGTGCCAGCAGCTCCGGACAGGGGAGGGATACGCAGTATTTT,CASSSGQGRDTQYF
TRBV6-5,TRBJ1-6,-,-,TGTGCCAGCAGTAGGGGGACACCAGATAATTCACCCCTCCACTTT,CASSRGTPDNSPLHF
TRBV19,TRBJ2-7,TRBD1,few,TGTGCCAGTAGTGTAACAGGGGCCGGCACCTACGAGCAGTACTTC,CASSVTGAGTYEQYF
TRBV9,TRBJ1-5,-,-,TGTGCCAGCAGCGTAAACGCGGAGGGTGGCAATCAGCCCCAGCATTTT,CASSVNAEGGNQPQHF
TRBV6-1,TRBJ2-7,TRBD1,-,TGTGCCAGCAATACCCGCCCGGACAGGACGTGGGAGCAGTACTTC,CASNTRPDRTWEQYF
TRBV6-6,TRBJ1-1,TRBD1,-,TGTGCCAGCAGTAAACAGGGGGATGAAGCTTTCTTT,CASSKQGDEAFF
TRBV4-1,TRBJ1-6,TRBD1,-,TGCGCCAGCAGCCCCCTGAATAGGGGGCGGGATTCACCCCTCCACTTT,CASSPLNRGRDSPLHF
TRBV7-6,TRBJ1-1,TRBD1,-,TGTGCCAGCAGCTTAGGCAAAGGGGGCAGGACTGAAGCTTTCTTT,CASSLGKGGRTEAFF
TRBV14,TRBJ1-2,TRBD1,once,TGTGCCAGCAGCCAAGACAGGGGGAGCGGCTACACCTTC,CASSQDRGSGYTF
TRBV11-3,TRBJ1-4,-,-,TGTGCCAGCAGCCCAGGGGTTGGGACTAATGAAAAACTGTTTTTT,CASSPGVGTNEKLFF